This record concerns one T cell receptor (beta chain) sequence. Its target antigen remains unknown. Base quality data are lacking; no much larger clone is found one base away. Participants in the prospective study were aged about 18 to 100 years, lived in 20 to 30 United States geographic areas, and enrolled through a virtual design. In the prospective study, cohorts were assigned on the basis of participant-reported clinical history obtained from a screening survey and a study questionnaire. ImmuneRACE Cohort 3 recovered participants were defined by two consecutive negative NP/OP PCR tests, healthcare professional clearance, or symptom resolution. In the prospective study, mobile phlebotomists collected whole blood, serum and a nasopharyngeal or oropharyngeal swab from each participant. Prospective study participants could optionally give additional blood draws and questionnaires over a roughly 2-month period. Before DNA extraction, prospective study blood samples were shipped either frozen or at room temperature.

The data stem from a study of blood T cell repertoires in COVID-19 (dated by TCRdb to the early 2020s). Context from the whole study: Samples covering the acute and convalescent phases of COVID-19 were provided by collaborators in the United States, Italy and Spain. Nearly every sample came with metadata listing a de-identified subject ID, COVID-19 status, age in years and sex. The material from the prospective study consisted of cDNA or gDNA derived from T cells, B-cell-depleted T cells, or PBMCs. HLA class I and class II types, where available, came from metadata supplied by the sample provider rather than from assay-based typing. The repertoires were made available in a free public database intended to serve as a resource for research on the immune response to SARS-CoV-2. The samples were drawn from two sources: the first 160 participants of the ongoing ImmuneRACE study, and about 1,300 subjects contributed by 6 global collaborators. Subjects who had been exposed to COVID-19, were actively infected with it, or had recovered from it provided the deeply sampled blood TCRbeta repertoires that made up the dataset.

The immunoSEQ Assay, a bias-controlled multiplex PCR, was used to amplify TCRbeta CDR3 regions from genomic DNA. On the authors' methods: Within the assay, amplification of reference gene primers was used to estimate how many nucleated cells each sample contained. To quantify the absolute abundance of each unique TCRbeta CDR3 rearrangement, sequence reads were collapsed and filtered. For each sample, productive Simpson clonality was calculated as the square root of Simpson's diversity index across productive rearrangements. Imported from immuneACCESS, the table was reduced by TCRdb to in-frame sequences with V and J called. These copies leave out some clones; in studies compared against another copy, an unresolved V gene accounts for under half, and the cause of the remainder is not known. V and J calls and clone size are copied from that table; D and trimming were computed from the DNA. Here the sample has about 270,000 clones; around nine tenths occur a single time. Approximately 2.4% of the sample is in the top ten clones.

The CDR3 runs 16 amino acids, cysteine and phenylalanine included. CDR3 DNA is the only sequence kept; it has 48 bases, read in frame from the first base. CDR1 and CDR2 were assigned from the germline V gene as SNHLY and FYNNEI. The junction shows trimming of 6 bases on V and 0 bases on J, and the gene matches do not reach 9 bases of it. Broader findings and caveats from the paper: Clinical and demographic metadata were provided uncurated, with the amount varying by source and participant.

The source is a woman aged 18-29 years who had recovered from COVID-19. The V and J genes are TRBV2 and TRBJ1-1, with 8 bases in between that match TRBD1. Sequenced: PBMCs or T cells enriched from blood (not recorded which). The bases are TGTGCCAGCAGGAAAGGACAGGGTAACATGAACACTGAAGCTTTCTTT. Translated, this gives CASRKGQGNMNTEAFF.